One and the same sample provided the 27 T cell receptor beta chains below, sequenced in a study of T cell responses to AZD1222 COVID-19 vaccine. Sequencing was performed with immunoSEQ multiplex PCR; in TCRdb, only in-frame clones are kept and a portion is missing. The sample contains around 120,000 clones, approximately 85% of which appear only once. This specimen was peripheral blood, taken on day 0 of MenACWY control vaccination. These receptors were taken from an adult in good health.

The rearrangement links TRBV6-2 or TRBV6-3 to TRBJ2-2; a possible D gene is TRBD2 (6 bases). The CDR3 loop spans 14 amino acids. The germline V gene has CDR1 MNHEY and CDR2 SVGEGT. V shed 9 bases and J shed 10 bases, with 21 bases lying between them. The CDR3 DNA is TGTGCCAGTAGCGGTAGGCCCACGGCGGAGGAGCTGTTTTTT. Its protein is CASSGRPTAEELFF.

The chain combines TRBV19 with TRBJ1-1, with D perhaps matching TRBD1 (6 bases). The CDR3 is 13 amino acids. V was clipped by 7 bases and J by 5 bases, with 14 bases between them. Germline-derived CDR1 and CDR2 are LNHDA and SQIVND (reference sequence). CDR3 loop: CASTRTAKTEAFF. The CDR3 bases are TGTGCCAGTACCCGGACAGCCAAGACTGAAGCTTTCTTT.

The chain uses TRBV5-1 and TRBJ1-4, with D perhaps TRBD1 (5 bases). V lost 2 bases and J 0 bases, leaving 14 bases between the germline ends. Germline loops: CDR1 SGHRS, CDR2 YFSETQ. This CDR3 is 17 amino acids long. CDR3 bases: TGCGCCAGCAGCTTACGGGGACGGATAACAACTAATGAAAAACTGTTTTTT. Translated: CASSLRGRITTNEKLFF.

The sample holds a few counts of this clone. The chain joins TRBV2 to TRBJ1-5; D not certain. V lost 3 bases and J lost 7, with 4 bases in between. The CDR3 runs to 11 residues. From germline, CDR1 is SNHLY and CDR2 FYNNEI. The CDR3 spells CASSDWQPQHF. The CDR3 DNA sequence: TGTGCCAGCAGTGATTGGCAGCCCCAGCATTTT.

The chain couples TRBV7-9 to TRBJ1-3; D uncertain. This CDR3 is 14 amino acids long. Germline loops: CDR1 SEHNR, CDR2 FQNEAQ (reference sequence). V was trimmed by 3 bases and J by 0 bases, leaving 6 bases between them. The CDR3 reads CASSLESSGNTIYF. The CDR3 bases are TGTGCCAGCAGCTTGGAAAGCTCTGGAAACACCATATATTTT.

The gene calls are TRBV5-1 and TRBJ2-1, with D perhaps matching TRBD2 (6 bases). This CDR3 has 16 amino acids. The germline CDR1 and CDR2 sequences are SGHRS and YFSETQ. V was trimmed by 7 bases and J by 0 bases, leaving 17 bases between them. The CDR3 loop is CASSIRLGGSYNEQFF. The CDR3 DNA sequence: TGCGCCAGCTCGATCCGACTGGGAGGCTCCTACAATGAGCAGTTCTTC. Looking up the rest from reference TRBV5-1 and TRBJ2-1 gives the full variable domain: KAGVTQTPRYLIKTRGQQVTLSCSPISGHRSVSWYQQTPGQGLQFLFEYFSETQRNKGNFPGRFSGRQFSNSRSEMNVSTLELGDSALYLCASSIRLGGSYNEQFFGPGTRLTVL.

The rearrangement links TRBV28 to TRBJ1-4; D uncertain. Germline CDR1 is MDHEN and CDR2 is SYDVKM. The CDR3 is made up of 15 amino acids. Trimming pared 6 bases from V and 7 bases from J, leaving 18 bases between. DNA of the CDR3: TGTGCCAGCAGAAGCCGACGGTTTTTCGGTGAAAAACTGTTTTTT. As protein: CASRSRRFFGEKLFF.

The rearrangement links TRBV5-1 to TRBJ2-3; D remains ambiguous. The CDR3 is made up of 12 amino acids. Germline V gives CDR1 SGHRS, CDR2 YFSETQ. V lost 7 bases, J lost 0 bases, and 6 bases lay in between. CDR3 in DNA: TGCGCCAGCGGTCCTAGCACAGATACGCAGTATTTT. Protein sequence: CASGPSTDTQYF.

The chain uses TRBV2 and TRBJ2-5; D gene uncertain. The V end lost 3 bases, the J end lost 2 bases, and 13 bases lay between the germline ends. Germline loops: CDR1 SNHLY, CDR2 FYNNEI. The CDR3 length is 15 residues. The CDR3 reads CASSDLGKPQETQYF. The CDR3 bases are TGTGCCAGCAGTGATCTGGGCAAGCCACAAGAGACCCAGTACTTC.

The chain is built from TRBV18 and TRBJ2-5, with 11 nucleotides matching TRBD1. Trimming removed 5 bases from V and 0 bases from J; junction bases left unmatched: 5. The CDR3 has 16 amino acids. Germline CDR1 KGHSH, CDR2 LQKENI. CDR3 loop: CASSERTGGNQETQYF. The CDR3 coding sequence is TGTGCCAGCTCAGAAAGGACAGGGGGCAACCAAGAGACCCAGTACTTC.

The chain recombines TRBV12-3 or TRBV12-4 with TRBJ1-1; D gene ambiguous. The CDR3 has 13 amino acids. Trimming took 6 bases from V and 1 from J, leaving 9 bases between them. CDR3 DNA sequence: TGTGCCAGCAGAAACGGAGGGAACACTGAAGCTTTCTTT. It specifies CASRNGGNTEAFF.

V usage is TRBV5-4 and J usage is TRBJ2-1; D ambiguous. From germline, CDR1 is SGHNT and CDR2 YYREEE (reference sequence). The germline V and J ends were trimmed by 5 bases and 0 bases, with 6 bases remaining between them. The CDR3 loop spans 13 amino acids. The CDR3 bases are TGTGCCAGCAGTACGAGCTCCTACAATGAGCAGTTCTTC. As protein: CASSTSSYNEQFF.

DNA of the CDR3: TGTGCCAGCAGTAACCGACAGGTCACTGAAGCTTTCTTT. Protein: CASSNRQVTEAFF. The rearrangement uses TRBV27 and TRBJ1-1; D is possibly TRBD1 (6 bases). This CDR3 contains 13 residues. Trimming pared 5 bases from V and 4 bases from J, leaving 11 bases between. Germline loops: CDR1 MNHEY, CDR2 SMNVEV (reference sequence).

The V and J genes are TRBV6-2 or TRBV6-3 and TRBJ2-6, with D possibly matching TRBD1 (5 bases). The CDR3 has 15 amino acids. With 6 bases removed from V and 4 bases from J, the gap between germline ends came to 13 bases. The V gene's germline CDR1 is MNHEY and CDR2 SVGEGT. In DNA, the CDR3 is TGTGCCAGCAGCGCAGGGCGTTTCGGGGCCAACGTCCTGACTTTC. Translating it yields CASSAGRFGANVLTF.

V is TRBV21-1 and J is TRBJ2-7; the table assigns TRBD2, which was not confirmed against the DNA. TRBV21-1 is a recognized pseudogene. The CDR3 totals 15 residues. CDR3: CASSDLRGSSYEQYF. Here the CDR3 DNA reads TGTGCCAGCAGCGATTTACGGGGGAGCTCCTACGAGCAGTACTTC.

The CDR3 DNA follows: TGTGCCAGCAGCTTAGATTGGGGTTGGGAGCTGTTTTTT. Translating it yields CASSLDWGWELFF. This rearrangement joins TRBV7-9 to TRBJ2-2; D gene uncertain. V dropped 1 base and J dropped 9 bases, with 9 bases sitting between them. This CDR3 region has 13 residues. The germline gives CDR1 SEHNR, CDR2 FQNEAQ (reference sequence).

V and J are TRBV10-3 and TRBJ2-3; D not resolved. CDR1 and CDR2 (germline): ENHRY, SYGVKD. Trimming took off 7 bases at V and 1 base at J, with 12 bases between the two ends. The CDR3 covers 14 residues. CDR3 in amino acids: CAIKGGWGTDTQYF. In nucleotides, the CDR3 is TGTGCCATCAAGGGCGGTTGGGGCACAGATACGCAGTATTTT.

A single count supports this clone. The chain carries TRBV5-4 and TRBJ2-7; no definite D call. The CDR3 covers 14 residues. Germline loops: CDR1 SGHNT, CDR2 YYREEE (reference sequence). The germline V and J ends were trimmed by 3 bases and 2 bases, with 12 bases remaining between them. The CDR3 coding sequence is TGTGCCAGCAGCTACCGGGCCCAGACCTACGAGCAGTACTTC. The encoded protein is CASSYRAQTYEQYF.

Only one count was recorded for this clone. The V gene is TRBV10-3, the J gene TRBJ2-7, with TRBD1 identical over 7 bases. This CDR3 contains 14 residues. Looked up from germline, CDR1 is ENHRY and CDR2 is SYGVKD. V lost 6 bases, J lost 3 bases, and 8 bases stayed unmatched. CDR3 sequence: CAISAGQVSYEQYF. The CDR3 DNA is TGTGCCATCAGCGCAGGACAGGTCAGCTACGAGCAGTACTTC.

V usage is TRBV2 and J usage is TRBJ1-4, with TRBD1 matching 7 bases. CDR1 is SNHLY, CDR2 FYNNEI, per germline. Trimming cost V 6 bases and J 7 bases; bases outside gene matches: 8. CDR3 length: 14 residues. CDR3 coding DNA: TGTGCCAGCAGCCGACAGGGTAGGAGTGAAAAACTGTTTTTT. This sequence encodes CASSRQGRSEKLFF.

This clone was observed once. V usage is TRBV7-2 and J usage is TRBJ1-1; D uncertain. V gave up 3 bases and J gave up 8 bases, with 19 bases separating them. This CDR3 contains 15 residues. The germline V gene has CDR1 SGHTA and CDR2 FQGNSA. The CDR3 reads CASSFTQSPPKEAFF. The CDR3 nucleotides read TGTGCCAGCAGCTTTACCCAGAGCCCGCCCAAGGAAGCTTTCTTT.

The chain couples TRBV20-1 to TRBJ1-1; possible D gene TRBD1, 5 bases. This CDR3 has 11 residues. V was cut by 0 bases and J by 14 bases, with 13 bases left in between. Per the germline V gene, CDR1 is DFQATT and CDR2 is SNEGSKA (reference sequence). The CDR3 DNA reads as TGCAGTGCTAGAGACAGGACAAGCGTCTTCTTT. The encoded protein is CSARDRTSVFF.

The chain has TRBV5-6 and TRBJ2-1; TRBD2 agrees at 8 bases. The CDR3 contains 14 residues. Germline V gives CDR1 SGHDT, CDR2 YYEEEE. The J segment lost 3 bases and the V segment lost 2 bases, leaving 1 base of the junction unmatched. The CDR3 DNA reads TGTGCCAGCAGCTTTAGCGGGGACTACAATGAGCAGTTCTTC. Translating it yields CASSFSGDYNEQFF.

V gene TRBV27 combines with J gene TRBJ2-7; the D gene is possibly TRBD1 (5 bases). Germline CDR1 and CDR2: MNHEY and SMNVEV (reference sequence). The CDR3 spans 14 residues. Trimming shortened V by 3 bases and J by 1 base, and 10 bases separated the two germline ends. The CDR3 reads CASSFQGTSYEQYF. CDR3 DNA sequence: TGTGCCAGCAGTTTCCAGGGTACGTCCTACGAGCAGTACTTC.

The chain combines TRBV7-8 with TRBJ1-6, with no clear D. In germline, CDR1 is SGHVS, CDR2 FQNEAQ. V shed 5 bases and J shed 9 bases, with 8 bases lying between them. The CDR3 is 12 residues long. The CDR3 loop reads CASSERISPLHF. CDR3 DNA: TGTGCCAGCAGCGAGCGTATTTCACCCCTCCACTTT.

The chain combines TRBV5-1 with TRBJ2-2, with TRBD2 matching 8 bases. Germline CDR1 reads SGHRS; CDR2 reads YFSETQ. The CDR3 contains 15 residues. J gave up 8 bases and V 0 bases, and 6 bases lay outside the gene matches. The CDR3 DNA follows: TGCGCCAGCAGCTTGGAACTAGCGGACGAGGGGGAGCTGTTTTTT. Protein product: CASSLELADEGELFF.

The V gene is TRBV19, the J gene TRBJ2-1; perhaps TRBD1 as D (6 bases). The CDR3 sequence is 17 residues long. Trimming cost V 7 bases and J 0 bases, with 19 bases left between them. The germline V gene encodes CDR1 LNHDA and CDR2 SQIVND (reference sequence). CDR3 region: CASTPWGHLSSYNEQFF. Here the CDR3 DNA reads TGTGCCAGTACACCCTGGGGACACCTAAGCTCCTACAATGAGCAGTTCTTC.